These 11 T cell receptor beta chains share one sample of origin, sequenced in a study of pediatric ulcerative colitis. Rectal tissue came from one to two pinch biopsies taken at colonoscopy. The repertoire was sequenced with immunoSEQ multiplex PCR; TCRdb's copy has only in-frame clones and lacks some. The sample has over 20,000 clones; 71% are singletons. What was sequenced was gut tissue. The receptors were gathered from a boy between 10 and 17 years old with severe ulcerative colitis.

This chain links TRBV18 with TRBJ2-7, with unresolved D. The CDR3 sequence is 13 residues long. The ends were cut back, 3 bases at V and 1 base at J, with 7 bases in the middle. Germline-derived CDR1 and CDR2 are KGHSH and LQKENI. The CDR3, as DNA: TGTGCCAGCTCACCTGACGTTTCCTACGAGCAGTACTTC. It encodes CASSPDVSYEQYF.

The chain couples TRBV6-1 to TRBJ2-7; D remains unclear. Trimming cost V 2 bases and J 3 bases, with 5 bases left between them. The CDR3 totals 12 residues. Per the germline V gene, CDR1 is MNHNS and CDR2 is SASEGT. This CDR3 is CASSEYGYEQYF. Here the CDR3 DNA reads TGTGCCAGCAGTGAATACGGCTACGAGCAGTACTTC.

The rearrangement joins TRBV2 to TRBJ2-2; D not certain. Germline CDR1 SNHLY, CDR2 FYNNEI. V dropped 10 bases and J dropped 5 bases, with 8 bases sitting between them. The CDR3 consists of 11 residues. The CDR3 protein is CATDRTGELFF. CDR3 in DNA: TGTGCCACCGATAGGACCGGGGAGCTGTTTTTT.

This chain links TRBV2 with TRBJ2-3; D ambiguous. This CDR3 is built from 10 residues. Per the germline V gene, CDR1 is SNHLY and CDR2 is FYNNEI. Trimming removed 6 bases from V and 9 bases from J, with 7 bases in between. CDR3 amino acids: CASRAMTQYF. In DNA, the CDR3 is TGTGCCAGCAGGGCAATGACGCAGTATTTT. Combining the CDR3 with reference TRBV2 and TRBJ2-3 gives the whole variable domain EPEVTQTPSHQVTQMGQEVILRCVPISNHLYFYWYRQILGQKVEFLVSFYNNEISEKSEIFDDQFSVERPDGSNFTLKIRSTKLEDSAMYFCASRAMTQYFGPGTRLTVL.

The genes are TRBV30 and TRBJ2-2; D call uncertain. Germline assignment: CDR1 GTSNPN and CDR2 SVGIG (reference sequence). V was pared by 1 base and J by 2 bases, with 11 bases between. The CDR3 contains 15 residues. CDR3 residues: CAWSDNPENTGELFF. The CDR3 nucleotides read TGTGCCTGGAGTGACAATCCGGAAAACACCGGGGAGCTGTTTTTT. Combining the CDR3 with reference TRBV30 and TRBJ2-2 gives the whole variable domain SQTIHQWPATLVQPVGSPLSLECTVEGTSNPNLYWYRQAAGRGLQLLFYSVGIGQISSEVPQNLSASRPQDRQFILSSKKLLLSDSGFYLCAWSDNPENTGELFFGEGSRLTVL.

The genes are TRBV12-5 and TRBJ1-5; 7 bases line up with TRBD1. Per germline, CDR1 LGHNT and CDR2 FRNRAP. V was pared by 5 bases and J by 5 bases, with 6 bases of the junction left unmatched. The length of the CDR3 is 14 residues. CDR3: CASGAGQLYQPQHF. The CDR3 DNA follows: TGTGCTAGTGGTGCGGGACAGCTTTATCAGCCCCAGCATTTT. The full variable domain, with the rest looked up from reference TRBV12-5 and TRBJ1-5, is DARVTQTPRHKVTEMGQEVTMRCQPILGHNTVFWYRQTMMQGLELLAYFRNRAPLDDSGMPKDRFSAEMPDATLATLKIQPSEPRDSAVYFCASGAGQLYQPQHFGDGTRLSIL.

The CDR3 region is CATRVGGGGTDTQYF. CDR3 nucleotide sequence: TGTGCCACTCGGGTAGGAGGCGGGGGCACAGATACGCAGTATTTT. The chain uses TRBV15 and TRBJ2-3; TRBD2 might be the D (6 bases). In germline, CDR1 is LNHNV, CDR2 YYDKDF (reference sequence). The V end was cut by 9 bases, the J end by 1 base, with 17 bases between. This CDR3 is built from 15 residues.

The chain has TRBV6-6 and TRBJ2-7; D is unclear. From germline, CDR1 is MNHNY and CDR2 SVGAGI (reference sequence). The CDR3 covers 15 residues. V lost 4 bases, J lost 2 bases, and 15 bases lay in between. In DNA form, the CDR3 reads TGTGCCAGCAGTTCGGCGGACGTCAGGACCTACGAGCAGTACTTC. Protein product: CASSSADVRTYEQYF.

This chain links TRBV7-9 with TRBJ2-3; D is unclear. V lost 5 bases to trimming and J lost 3 bases, with 3 bases between them. The CDR3 spans 11 residues. Germline CDR1 SEHNR, CDR2 FQNEAQ (reference sequence). In DNA, the CDR3 is TGTGCCAGCAGCCTAACAGATACGCAGTATTTT. As protein: CASSLTDTQYF.

The chain recombines TRBV2 with TRBJ1-4; D remains ambiguous. V lost 4 bases and J 4 bases, leaving 4 bases between the germline ends. Germline lookup yields CDR1 SNHLY and CDR2 FYNNEI. This CDR3 comprises 12 residues. Here the CDR3 DNA reads TGTGCCAGCAGTGGACGTAATGAAAAACTGTTTTTT. This gives the protein CASSGRNEKLFF.

A few counts support this clone. The V and J genes are TRBV6-4 and TRBJ2-2; no clear D. Germline CDR1 and CDR2: MRHNA and SNTAGT. The CDR3 totals 13 residues. The V end lost 3 bases, the J end lost 4 bases, and 6 bases lay between the germline ends. The CDR3 sequence is CASSEGSTGELFF. In DNA form, the CDR3 reads TGTGCCAGCAGTGAGGGCTCCACCGGGGAGCTGTTTTTT.